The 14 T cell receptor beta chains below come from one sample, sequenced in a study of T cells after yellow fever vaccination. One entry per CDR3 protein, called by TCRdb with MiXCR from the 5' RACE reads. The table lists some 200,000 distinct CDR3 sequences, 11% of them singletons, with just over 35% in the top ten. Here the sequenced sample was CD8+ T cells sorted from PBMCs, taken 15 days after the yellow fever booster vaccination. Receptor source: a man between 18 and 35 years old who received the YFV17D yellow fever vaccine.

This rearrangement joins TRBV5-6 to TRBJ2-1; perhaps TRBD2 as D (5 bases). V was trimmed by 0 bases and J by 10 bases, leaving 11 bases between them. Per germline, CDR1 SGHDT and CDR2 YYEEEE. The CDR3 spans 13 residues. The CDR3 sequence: CASSLGPTGEQFF. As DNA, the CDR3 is TGTGCCAGCAGCTTGGGCCCTACGGGGGAGCAGTTCTTC.

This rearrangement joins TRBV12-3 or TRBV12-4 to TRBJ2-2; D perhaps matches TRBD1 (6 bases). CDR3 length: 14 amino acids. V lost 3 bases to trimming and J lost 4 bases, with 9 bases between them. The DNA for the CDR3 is TGTGCCAGCAGTTTGGGGACACTCACCGGGGAGCTGTTTTTT. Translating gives CASSLGTLTGELFF.

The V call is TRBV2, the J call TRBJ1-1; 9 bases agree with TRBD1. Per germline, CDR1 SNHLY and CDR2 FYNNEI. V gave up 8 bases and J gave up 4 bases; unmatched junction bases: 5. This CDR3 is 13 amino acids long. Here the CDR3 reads CASLYRGPTEAFF. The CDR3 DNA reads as TGTGCCAGCCTGTACAGGGGGCCCACTGAAGCTTTCTTT.

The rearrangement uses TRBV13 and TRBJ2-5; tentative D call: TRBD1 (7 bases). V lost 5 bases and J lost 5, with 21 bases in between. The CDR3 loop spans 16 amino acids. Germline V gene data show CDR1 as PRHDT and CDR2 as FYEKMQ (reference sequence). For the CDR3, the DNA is TGTGCCAGCAGCCCCAGGACAGGTCCCGGAGGGGAGACCCAGTACTTC. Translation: CASSPRTGPGGETQYF.

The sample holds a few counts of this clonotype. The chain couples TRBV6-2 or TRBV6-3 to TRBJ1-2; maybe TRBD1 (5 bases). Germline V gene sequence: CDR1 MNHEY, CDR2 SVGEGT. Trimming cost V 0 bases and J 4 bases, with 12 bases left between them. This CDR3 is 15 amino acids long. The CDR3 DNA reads TGTGCCAGCAGTTACTCGAGGACAATTACCTATGGCTACACCTTC. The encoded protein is CASSYSRTITYGYTF.

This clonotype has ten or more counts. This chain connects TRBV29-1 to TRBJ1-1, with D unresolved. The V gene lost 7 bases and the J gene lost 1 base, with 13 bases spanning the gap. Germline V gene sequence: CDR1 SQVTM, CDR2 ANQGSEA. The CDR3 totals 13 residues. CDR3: CSAVTFTNTEAFF. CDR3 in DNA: TGCAGCGCAGTGACATTTACGAACACTGAAGCTTTCTTT.

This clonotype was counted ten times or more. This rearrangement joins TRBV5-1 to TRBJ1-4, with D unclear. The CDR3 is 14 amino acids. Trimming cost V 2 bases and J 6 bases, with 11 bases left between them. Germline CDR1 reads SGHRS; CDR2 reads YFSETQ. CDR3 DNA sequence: TGCGCCAGCAGCTTCGACCTAGCGGATGAAAAACTGTTTTTT. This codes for CASSFDLADEKLFF.

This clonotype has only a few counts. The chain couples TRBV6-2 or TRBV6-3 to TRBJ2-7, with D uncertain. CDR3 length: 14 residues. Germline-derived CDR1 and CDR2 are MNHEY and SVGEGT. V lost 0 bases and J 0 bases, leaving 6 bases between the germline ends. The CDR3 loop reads CASSYSWSSYEQYF. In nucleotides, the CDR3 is TGTGCCAGCAGTTACTCTTGGAGCTCCTACGAGCAGTACTTC.

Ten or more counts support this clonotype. CDR3 DNA sequence: TGTGCCAGCAGCTTAAACGGGATTAACACAGATACGCAGTATTTT. It translates to CASSLNGINTDTQYF. The chain links TRBV7-6 to TRBJ2-3; TRBD2 is a possible D gene (5 bases). Germline-derived CDR1 and CDR2 are SGHVS and FNYEAQ. Trimming stripped 2 bases from V and 2 bases from J, with 11 bases between. This CDR3 spans 15 amino acids.

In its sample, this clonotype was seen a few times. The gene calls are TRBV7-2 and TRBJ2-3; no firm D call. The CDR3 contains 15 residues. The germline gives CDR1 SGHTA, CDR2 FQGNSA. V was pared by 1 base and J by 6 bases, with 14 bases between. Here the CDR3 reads CASSLEGRLWDTQYF. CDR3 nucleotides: TGTGCCAGCAGCTTAGAGGGCAGGCTGTGGGATACGCAGTATTTT. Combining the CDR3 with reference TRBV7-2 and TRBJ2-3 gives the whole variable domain GAGVSQSPSNKVTEKGKDVELRCDPISGHTALYWYRQSLGQGLEFLIYFQGNSAPDKSGLPSDRFSAERTGGSVSTLTIQRTQQEDSAVYLCASSLEGRLWDTQYFGPGTRLTVL.

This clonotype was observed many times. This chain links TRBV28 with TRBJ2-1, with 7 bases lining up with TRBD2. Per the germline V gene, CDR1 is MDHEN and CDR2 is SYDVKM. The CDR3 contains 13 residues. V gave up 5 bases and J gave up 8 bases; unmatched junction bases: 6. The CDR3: CASSLETSYEQFF. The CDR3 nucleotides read TGTGCCAGCAGTCTCGAGACTAGCTATGAGCAGTTCTTC.

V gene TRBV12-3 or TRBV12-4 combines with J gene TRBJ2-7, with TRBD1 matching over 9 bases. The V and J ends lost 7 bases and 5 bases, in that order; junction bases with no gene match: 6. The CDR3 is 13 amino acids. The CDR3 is CASTGTGPDEQYF. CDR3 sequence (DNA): TGTGCCAGCACCGGGACAGGGCCTGACGAGCAGTACTTC.

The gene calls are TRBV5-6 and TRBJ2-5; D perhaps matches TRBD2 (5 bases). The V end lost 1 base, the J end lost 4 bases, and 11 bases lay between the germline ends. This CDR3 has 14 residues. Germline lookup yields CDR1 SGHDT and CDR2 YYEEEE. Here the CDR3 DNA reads TGTGCCAGCAGCTTGATGGGGAGTAGAGAGACCCAGTACTTC. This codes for CASSLMGSRETQYF.

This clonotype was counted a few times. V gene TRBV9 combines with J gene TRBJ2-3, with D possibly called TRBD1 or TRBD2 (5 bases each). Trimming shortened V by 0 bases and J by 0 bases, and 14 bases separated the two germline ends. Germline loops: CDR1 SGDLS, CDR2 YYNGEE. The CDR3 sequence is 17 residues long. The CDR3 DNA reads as TGTGCCAGCAGCGTAGCGAGGGGCCCGCCTAGCACAGATACGCAGTATTTT. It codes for CASSVARGPPSTDTQYF.